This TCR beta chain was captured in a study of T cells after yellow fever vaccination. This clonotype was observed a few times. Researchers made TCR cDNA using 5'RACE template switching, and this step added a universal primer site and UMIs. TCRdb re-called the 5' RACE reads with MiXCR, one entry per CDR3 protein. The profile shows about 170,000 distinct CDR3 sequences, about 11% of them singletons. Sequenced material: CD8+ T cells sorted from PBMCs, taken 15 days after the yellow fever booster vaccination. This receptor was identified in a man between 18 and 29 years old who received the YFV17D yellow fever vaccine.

This CDR3 reads CASSLFRGVRDSPLHF. The CDR3 DNA follows: TGCGCCAGCAGCTTGTTCCGGGGCGTTCGTGATTCACCCCTCCACTTT. The rearrangement links TRBV5-1 to TRBJ1-6; D possibly corresponds to TRBD1 (5 bases). The V end was cut by 1 base, the J end by 8 bases, with 16 bases between. CDR1 is SGHRS, CDR2 YFSETQ, per germline. There are 16 residues in the CDR3.